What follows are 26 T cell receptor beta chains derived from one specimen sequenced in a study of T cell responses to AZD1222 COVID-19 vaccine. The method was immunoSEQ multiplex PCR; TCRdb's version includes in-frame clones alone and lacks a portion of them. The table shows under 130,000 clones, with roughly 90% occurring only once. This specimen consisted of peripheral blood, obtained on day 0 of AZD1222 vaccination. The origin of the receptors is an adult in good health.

The CDR3 DNA follows: TGTGCCAGCAGTTCGGCAGGGAAGAACACTGAAGCTTTCTTT. Its protein product is CASSSAGKNTEAFF. This chain connects TRBV6-5 to TRBJ1-1; weak D call: TRBD1 (5 bases). The V end was cut by 4 bases, the J end by 1 base, with 10 bases between. This CDR3 spans 14 amino acids. The V gene's germline CDR1 is MNHEY and CDR2 SVGAGI.

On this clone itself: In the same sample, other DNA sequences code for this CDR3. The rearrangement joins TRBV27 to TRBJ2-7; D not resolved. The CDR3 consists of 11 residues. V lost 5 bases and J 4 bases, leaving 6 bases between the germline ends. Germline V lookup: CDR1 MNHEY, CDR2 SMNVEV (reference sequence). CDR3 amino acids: CASSTPYEQYF. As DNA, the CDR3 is TGTGCCAGCAGTACCCCTTACGAGCAGTACTTC.

The CDR3 sequence: CASTTRGGGYTF. In nucleotides, the CDR3 is TGTGCCAGCACCACGCGCGGGGGGGGCTACACCTTC. This chain joins TRBV25-1 and TRBJ1-2, with a weak D call TRBD1 (5 bases). CDR3 length equals 12 residues. Germline CDR1 and CDR2: MGHDK and SYGVNS. The V end was cut by 7 bases, the J end by 8 bases, with 14 bases between.

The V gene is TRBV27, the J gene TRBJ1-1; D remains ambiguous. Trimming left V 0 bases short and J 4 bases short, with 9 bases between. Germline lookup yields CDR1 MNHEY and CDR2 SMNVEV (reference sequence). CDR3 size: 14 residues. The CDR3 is CASSLSGRATEAFF. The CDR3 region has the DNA TGTGCCAGCAGTTTATCGGGGAGGGCCACTGAAGCTTTCTTT.

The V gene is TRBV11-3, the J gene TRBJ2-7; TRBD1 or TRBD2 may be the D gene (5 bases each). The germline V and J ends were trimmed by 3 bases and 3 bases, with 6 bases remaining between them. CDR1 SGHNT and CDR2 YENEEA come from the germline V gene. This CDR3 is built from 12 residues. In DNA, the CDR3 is TGTGCCAGCAGCTTGGGGGACTACGAGCAGTACTTC. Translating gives CASSLGDYEQYF.

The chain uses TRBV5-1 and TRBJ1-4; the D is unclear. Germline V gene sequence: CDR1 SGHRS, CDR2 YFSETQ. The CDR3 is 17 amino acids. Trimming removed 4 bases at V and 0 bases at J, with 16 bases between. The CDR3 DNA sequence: TGCGCCAGCAGCCCAAACGGCTGGGGATCAACTAATGAAAAACTGTTTTTT. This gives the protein CASSPNGWGSTNEKLFF.

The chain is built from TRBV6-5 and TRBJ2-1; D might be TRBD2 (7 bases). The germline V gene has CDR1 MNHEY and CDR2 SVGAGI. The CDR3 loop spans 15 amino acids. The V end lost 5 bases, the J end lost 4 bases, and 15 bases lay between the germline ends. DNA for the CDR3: TGTGCCAGCAGTCTAGGGGGGGGGACGTACAATGAGCAGTTCTTC. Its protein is CASSLGGGTYNEQFF.

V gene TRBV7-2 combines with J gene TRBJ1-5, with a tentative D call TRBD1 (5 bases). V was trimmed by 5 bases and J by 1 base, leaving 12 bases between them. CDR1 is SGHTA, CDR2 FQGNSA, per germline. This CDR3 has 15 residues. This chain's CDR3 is CASSLGQGSNQPQHF. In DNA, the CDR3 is TGTGCCAGCAGCCTTGGGCAGGGAAGCAATCAGCCCCAGCATTTT. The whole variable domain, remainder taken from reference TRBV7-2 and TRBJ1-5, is GAGVSQSPSNKVTEKGKDVELRCDPISGHTALYWYRQSLGQGLEFLIYFQGNSAPDKSGLPSDRFSAERTGGSVSTLTIQRTQQEDSAVYLCASSLGQGSNQPQHFGDGTRLSIL.

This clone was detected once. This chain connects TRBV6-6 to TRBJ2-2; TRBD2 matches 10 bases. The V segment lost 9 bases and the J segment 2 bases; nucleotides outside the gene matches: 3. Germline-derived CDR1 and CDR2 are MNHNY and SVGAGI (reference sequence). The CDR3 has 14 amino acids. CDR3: CASRTSGNTGELFF. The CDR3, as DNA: TGTGCCAGTAGGACTAGCGGAAACACCGGGGAGCTGTTTTTT.

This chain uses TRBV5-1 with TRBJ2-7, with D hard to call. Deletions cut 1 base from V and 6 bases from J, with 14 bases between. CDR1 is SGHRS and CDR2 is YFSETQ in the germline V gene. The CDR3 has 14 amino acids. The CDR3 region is CASSLNLLGSEQYF. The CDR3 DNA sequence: TGCGCCAGCAGCTTGAACCTCCTGGGCAGCGAGCAGTACTTC.

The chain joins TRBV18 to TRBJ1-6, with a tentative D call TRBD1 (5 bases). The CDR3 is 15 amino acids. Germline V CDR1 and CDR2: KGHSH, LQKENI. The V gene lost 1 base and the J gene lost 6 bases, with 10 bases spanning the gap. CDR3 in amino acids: CASSPQGRGNSPLHF. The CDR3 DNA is TGTGCCAGCTCACCACAGGGGAGGGGTAATTCACCCCTCCACTTT.

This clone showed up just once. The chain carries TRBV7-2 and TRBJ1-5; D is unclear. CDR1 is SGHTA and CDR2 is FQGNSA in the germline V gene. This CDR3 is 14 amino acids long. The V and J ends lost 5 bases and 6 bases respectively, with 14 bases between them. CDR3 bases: TGTGCCAGCAGCGAAGATGGATATCGTCAGCCCCAGCATTTT. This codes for CASSEDGYRQPQHF.

CDR3 bases: TGTGCCAGCAGTTACCAGGCTGGCTACACCTTC. Translating gives CASSYQAGYTF. The chain is built from TRBV6-2 or TRBV6-3 and TRBJ1-2; no firm D call. Germline CDR1 MNHEY, CDR2 SVGEGT. V lost 2 bases and J 7 bases, leaving 5 bases between the germline ends. The CDR3 spans 11 residues.

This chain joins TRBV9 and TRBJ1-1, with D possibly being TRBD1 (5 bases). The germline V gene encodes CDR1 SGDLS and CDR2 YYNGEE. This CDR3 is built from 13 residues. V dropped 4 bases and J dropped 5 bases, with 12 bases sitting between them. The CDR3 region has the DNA TGTGCCAGCAGCCAGGACACCGTGACTGAAGCTTTCTTT. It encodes CASSQDTVTEAFF.

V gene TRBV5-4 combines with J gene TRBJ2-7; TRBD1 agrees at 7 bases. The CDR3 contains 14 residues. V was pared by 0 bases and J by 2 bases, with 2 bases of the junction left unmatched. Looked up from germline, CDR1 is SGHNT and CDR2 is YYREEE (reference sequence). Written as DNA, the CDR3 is TGTGCCAGCAGCTTGGGACAGGGCCCCTACGAGCAGTACTTC. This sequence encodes CASSLGQGPYEQYF.

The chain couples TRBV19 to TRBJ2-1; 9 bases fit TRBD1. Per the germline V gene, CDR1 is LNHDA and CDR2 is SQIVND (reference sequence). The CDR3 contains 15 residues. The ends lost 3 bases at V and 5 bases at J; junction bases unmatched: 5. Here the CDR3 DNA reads TGTGCCAGTAGTATTAGACGGGACAGGGACAATGAGCAGTTCTTC. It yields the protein CASSIRRDRDNEQFF.

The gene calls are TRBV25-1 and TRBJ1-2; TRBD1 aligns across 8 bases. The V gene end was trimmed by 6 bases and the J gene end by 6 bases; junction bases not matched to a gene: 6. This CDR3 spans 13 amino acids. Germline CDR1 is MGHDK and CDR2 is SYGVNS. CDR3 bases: TGTGCCAGCAGGGACAGGGACGAGGATGGCTACACCTTC. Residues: CASRDRDEDGYTF.

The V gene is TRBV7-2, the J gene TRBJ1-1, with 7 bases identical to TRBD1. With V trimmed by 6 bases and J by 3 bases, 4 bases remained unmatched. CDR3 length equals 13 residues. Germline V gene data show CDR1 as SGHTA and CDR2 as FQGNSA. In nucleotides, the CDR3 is TGTGCCAGCAGTACGACAGGGTACACTGAAGCTTTCTTT. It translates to CASSTTGYTEAFF.

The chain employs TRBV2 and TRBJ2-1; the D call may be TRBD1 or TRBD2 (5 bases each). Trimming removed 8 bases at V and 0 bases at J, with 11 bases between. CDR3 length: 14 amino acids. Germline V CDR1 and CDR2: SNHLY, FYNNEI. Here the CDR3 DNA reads TGTGCCAGCGGGGAGCAGGGCTCCTACAATGAGCAGTTCTTC. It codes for CASGEQGSYNEQFF.

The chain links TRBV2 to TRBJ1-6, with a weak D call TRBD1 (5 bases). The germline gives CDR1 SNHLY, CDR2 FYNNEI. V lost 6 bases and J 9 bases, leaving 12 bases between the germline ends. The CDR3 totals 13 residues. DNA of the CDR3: TGTGCCAGCAGGGGACGGGTCGGTTCACCCCTCCACTTT. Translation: CASRGRVGSPLHF.

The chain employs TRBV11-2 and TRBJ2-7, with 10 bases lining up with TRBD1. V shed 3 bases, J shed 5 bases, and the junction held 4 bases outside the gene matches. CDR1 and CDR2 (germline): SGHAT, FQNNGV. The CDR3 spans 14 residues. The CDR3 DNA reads TGTGCCAGCAGCTTGGGACAGGGGAGCAACGAGCAGTACTTC. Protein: CASSLGQGSNEQYF.

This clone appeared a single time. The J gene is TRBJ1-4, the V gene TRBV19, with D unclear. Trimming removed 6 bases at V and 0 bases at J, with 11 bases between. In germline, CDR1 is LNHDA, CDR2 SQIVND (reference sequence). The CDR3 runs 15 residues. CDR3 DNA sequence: TGTGCCAGTAGGGTACGGACGGCAACTAATGAAAAACTGTTTTTT. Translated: CASRVRTATNEKLFF.

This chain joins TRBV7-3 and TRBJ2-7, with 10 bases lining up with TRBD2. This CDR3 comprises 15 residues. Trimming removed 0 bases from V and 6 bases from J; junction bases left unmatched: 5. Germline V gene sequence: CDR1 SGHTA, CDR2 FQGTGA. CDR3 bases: TGTGCCAGCAGCTTAACGAAACTAGCGGGAATCGAGCAGTACTTC. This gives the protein CASSLTKLAGIEQYF.

The CDR3 region is CASSMRDSPLHF. In DNA form, the CDR3 reads TGTGCCAGTAGTATGAGGGATTCACCCCTCCACTTT. The chain uses TRBV19 and TRBJ1-6; D uncertain. Deletions cut 3 bases from V and 8 bases from J, with 5 bases between. Germline V gene lookup returns CDR1 LNHDA and CDR2 SQIVND (reference sequence). CDR3 length: 12 amino acids.

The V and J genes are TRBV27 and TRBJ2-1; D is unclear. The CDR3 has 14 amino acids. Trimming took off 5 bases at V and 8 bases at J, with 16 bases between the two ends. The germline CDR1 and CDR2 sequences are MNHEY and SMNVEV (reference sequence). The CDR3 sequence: CASSRSRLGDEQFF. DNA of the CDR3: TGTGCCAGCAGTCGCAGCCGACTGGGCGATGAGCAGTTCTTC.

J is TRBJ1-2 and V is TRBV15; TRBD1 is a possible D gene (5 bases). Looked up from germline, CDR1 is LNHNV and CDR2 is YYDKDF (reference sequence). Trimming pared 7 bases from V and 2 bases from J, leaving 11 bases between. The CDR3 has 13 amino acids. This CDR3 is CATTGSRNYGYTF. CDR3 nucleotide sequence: TGTGCCACCACAGGGTCGAGGAACTATGGCTACACCTTC. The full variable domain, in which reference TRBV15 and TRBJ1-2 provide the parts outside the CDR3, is DAMVIQNPRYQVTQFGKPVTLSCSQTLNHNVMYWYQQKSSQAPKLLFHYYDKDFNNEADTPDNFQSRRPNTSFCFLDIRSPGLGDTAMYLCATTGSRNYGYTFGSGTRLTVV.